These T cell receptor beta chains were read from a single sample in a study of T-cell reconstitution after alpha-beta-depleted transplantation in children. TCRdb ran MiXCR on the PCR reads and lists one entry per CDR3 protein. This table holds fewer than 700,000 distinct CDR3 sequences, about an eighth found once. Here the sequenced sample was PBMCs, mostly from graft donor cells, taken 360 days after TCRalphabeta/CD19-depleted stem cell transplant. Source of these receptors: a male patient aged 10-17 years who had a stem cell transplant for acute myeloid leukemia, so the T cells may come from the graft donor. The conserved cysteine and the conserved F or W are not part of the CDR3 here. The order of the fields is J gene, clone size, V gene, CDR3 protein. Size values are once, few and many counts, or a class for expanded clones, and some rows have none.

j_call: TRBJ1-5; clone_size: -; v_call: TRBV20-1; cdr3_aa: SARSHVPNQPQH
j_call: TRBJ2-7; clone_size: few; v_call: TRBV7-2; cdr3_aa: ASSSSSGSTYEQY
j_call: TRBJ2-1; clone_size: few; v_call: TRBV28; cdr3_aa: ASSFRLVLEQF
j_call: TRBJ2-7; clone_size: few; v_call: TRBV7-2; cdr3_aa: ASSLVGTASYEQY
j_call: TRBJ2-2; clone_size: few; v_call: TRBV12-3/TRBV12-4; cdr3_aa: ASTTSGELF
j_call: TRBJ2-1; clone_size: -; v_call: TRBV7-3; cdr3_aa: ASSTTGGARDEQF
j_call: TRBJ2-7; clone_size: many; v_call: TRBV3-1; cdr3_aa: ASSQYGAPGEQY
j_call: TRBJ2-5; clone_size: -; v_call: TRBV7-6; cdr3_aa: ASSQLGGSGLATQETQY
j_call: TRBJ1-4; clone_size: -; v_call: TRBV28; cdr3_aa: ASSLLGLGGTNEKLF
j_call: TRBJ2-1; clone_size: few; v_call: TRBV29-1; cdr3_aa: SVRDRVFHNEQF
j_call: TRBJ2-2; clone_size: many; v_call: TRBV5-5; cdr3_aa: ASSFKASNTGELF
j_call: TRBJ2-2; clone_size: -; v_call: TRBV5-1; cdr3_aa: ASSLGSTANTGELF
j_call: TRBJ2-3; clone_size: few; v_call: TRBV24-1; cdr3_aa: ATSEKRIRGDTQY
j_call: TRBJ1-6; clone_size: -; v_call: TRBV18; cdr3_aa: ASSPTGWNSPLH
j_call: TRBJ2-1; clone_size: many; v_call: TRBV12-3/TRBV12-4; cdr3_aa: ASRRQGSSYNEQF
j_call: TRBJ2-5; clone_size: few; v_call: TRBV24-1; cdr3_aa: ATSDLLAGGLETQY
j_call: TRBJ2-7; clone_size: -; v_call: TRBV21-1; cdr3_aa: ASSNVRGLAGVRYEQY
j_call: TRBJ2-7; clone_size: many; v_call: TRBV29-1; cdr3_aa: SVERRRDRAHEQY
j_call: TRBJ1-1; clone_size: -; v_call: TRBV28; cdr3_aa: ASFRRGQGTEAF
j_call: TRBJ2-3; clone_size: -; v_call: TRBV7-9; cdr3_aa: ASSFLTGSMVDTQY